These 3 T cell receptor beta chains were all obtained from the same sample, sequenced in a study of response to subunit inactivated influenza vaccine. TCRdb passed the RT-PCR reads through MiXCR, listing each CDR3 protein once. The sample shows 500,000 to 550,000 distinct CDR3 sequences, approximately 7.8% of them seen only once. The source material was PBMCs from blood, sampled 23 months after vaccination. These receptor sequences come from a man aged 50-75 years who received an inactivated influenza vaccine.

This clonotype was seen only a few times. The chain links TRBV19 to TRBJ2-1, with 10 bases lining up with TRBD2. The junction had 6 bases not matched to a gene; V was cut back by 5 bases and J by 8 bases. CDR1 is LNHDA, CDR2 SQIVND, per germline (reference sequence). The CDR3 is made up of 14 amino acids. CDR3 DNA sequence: TGTGCCAGTAGTGAGGGACTAGCGAGGGATGAGCAGTTCTTC. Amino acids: CASSEGLARDEQFF.

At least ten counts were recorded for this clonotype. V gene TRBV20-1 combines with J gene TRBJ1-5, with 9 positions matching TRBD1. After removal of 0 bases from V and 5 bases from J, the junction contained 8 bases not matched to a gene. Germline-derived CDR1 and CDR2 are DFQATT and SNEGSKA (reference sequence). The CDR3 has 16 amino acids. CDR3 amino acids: CSARDPGTGRDQPQHF. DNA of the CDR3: TGCAGTGCTAGAGATCCCGGGACAGGGAGGGATCAGCCCCAGCATTTT.

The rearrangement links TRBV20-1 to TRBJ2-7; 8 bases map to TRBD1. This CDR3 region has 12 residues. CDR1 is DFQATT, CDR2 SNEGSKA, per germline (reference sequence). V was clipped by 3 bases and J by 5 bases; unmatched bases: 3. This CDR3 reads CSASGQGNEQYF. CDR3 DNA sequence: TGCAGTGCTAGTGGACAGGGTAACGAGCAGTACTTC.